A single sample is the source of the 7 T cell receptor beta chains below, sequenced in a study of neurological immune-mediated disorders. TCRdb redid the calling of the 5' RACE reads with MiXCR, one entry per CDR3 protein. The sample has about 27,000 distinct CDR3 sequences; under 25% are singletons. Material for sequencing was PBMCs. Every receptor here comes from a woman in her fifties or sixties in good health.

Ten or more counts support this clonotype. The chain carries TRBV28 and TRBJ1-5; D ambiguous. V was shortened by 3 bases and J by 6 bases, with 9 bases between the two germline ends. The CDR3 length is 13 residues. CDR1 and CDR2 from the germline V gene are MDHEN and SYDVKM. The CDR3 region is CASSLNSFQPQHF. The CDR3 nucleotides read TGTGCCAGCAGTTTGAACAGCTTTCAGCCCCAGCATTTT.

The table lists this clonotype with many counts. This sequence joins TRBV5-1 and TRBJ1-5; D unclear. The CDR3 is made up of 13 amino acids. The V end was cut by 9 bases, the J end by 7 bases, with 17 bases between. The germline CDR1 and CDR2 sequences are SGHRS and YFSETQ. CDR3 bases: TGCGCCACCTCCATCGTTCCGGGGCAGCCCCAGCATTTT. This codes for CATSIVPGQPQHF.

This clonotype is classed as medium-sized (0.01 to 0.1%). The genes are TRBV7-9 and TRBJ1-4; TRBD1 matches 9 bases. V lost 4 bases and J lost 7; bases outside the gene matches: 4. Germline lookup yields CDR1 SEHNR and CDR2 FQNEAQ (reference sequence). The CDR3 runs 14 residues. CDR3: CASSSGQGFEKLFF. The CDR3, as DNA: TGTGCCAGCAGCTCGGGACAGGGTTTTGAAAAACTGTTTTTT.

This clonotype was counted ten times or more. The chain is built from TRBV28 and TRBJ1-2; D gene unclear. Germline CDR1 is MDHEN and CDR2 is SYDVKM. The V and J ends lost 6 bases and 4 bases respectively, with 12 bases between them. The CDR3 is 13 residues long. The CDR3 nucleotides read TGTGCCAGCAGCCTCCGGGGATTCTATGGCTACACCTTC. Its translation is CASSLRGFYGYTF.

This clonotype has at least ten counts. This rearrangement joins TRBV4-1 to TRBJ1-2; 7 nucleotides align to TRBD1. Germline trimming cut 7 bases from V and 0 bases from J; bases unmatched to any gene: 14. This CDR3 comprises 17 residues. Germline loops: CDR1 MGHRA, CDR2 YSYEKL. The CDR3 protein is CASTAGRQGGANYGYTF. Written as DNA, the CDR3 is TGCGCCAGCACTGCGGGCCGACAGGGAGGAGCTAACTATGGCTACACCTTC.

In this sample, this clonotype turned up many times. The V gene is TRBV4-1, the J gene TRBJ2-3; 14 bases align to TRBD2. The CDR3 totals 19 residues. Germline-derived CDR1 and CDR2 are MGHRA and YSYEKL. V was pared by 0 bases and J by 0 bases, with 5 bases of the junction left unmatched. The CDR3 sequence is CASSQDSRTSGGSTDTQYF. As DNA, the CDR3 is TGCGCCAGCAGCCAAGATTCACGGACTAGCGGGGGGAGCACAGATACGCAGTATTTT.

The chain carries TRBV29-1 and TRBJ2-5; either TRBD1 or TRBD2 may fit D (5 bases each). This CDR3 spans 13 amino acids. CDR1 is SQVTM and CDR2 is ANQGSEA in the germline V gene. V lost 7 bases to trimming and J lost 3 bases, with 15 bases between them. In DNA form, the CDR3 reads TGCAGCGCCACCCGGGACGGAAAAGAGACCCAGTACTTC. Its translation: CSATRDGKETQYF.